The entry that follows covers one TCR beta chain sequence. Antigen unknown. A single base separates this from a much larger clone, so it may be a read error. Between about 17 and 34 mg of unsorted bulk tissue served as the source from which RNA and DNA were co-extracted. Tumor samples all exceeded 75% viable tumor cells. The authors made TCR beta cDNA from about 500 ng total RNA with a constant-region primer. Researchers made the TCR beta libraries by running three nested multiplex PCR rounds with slightly modified ARM-PCR. Primers for the first two PCR rounds were TRBV1-TRBV30 forward primers and a C-beta reverse primer (around 11 cycles per round). TCRdb itself ran the multiplex PCR reads through MiXCR, one entry per CDR3 protein. The table lists some 190,000 distinct CDR3 sequences, 70% to 90% of them singletons. These data come from a study of tumor-infiltrating lymphocytes in primary liver carcinoma.

Points from the study as a whole: Just about 7.5-24% of leading clones were found in every one of five regions.

The CDR3 has 12 amino acids. This TCR came from a man in his forties with primary liver carcinoma and hepatitis B virus infection. The sample consisted of tumor tissue from primary liver carcinoma. The V and J genes are TRBV12-3 or TRBV12-4 and TRBJ2-3; D is uncertain. The CDR3 DNA reads TGTGCCAACAGTCCCTTCGGTGATACGCAGTATTTT. Amino acids: CANSPFGDTQYF.